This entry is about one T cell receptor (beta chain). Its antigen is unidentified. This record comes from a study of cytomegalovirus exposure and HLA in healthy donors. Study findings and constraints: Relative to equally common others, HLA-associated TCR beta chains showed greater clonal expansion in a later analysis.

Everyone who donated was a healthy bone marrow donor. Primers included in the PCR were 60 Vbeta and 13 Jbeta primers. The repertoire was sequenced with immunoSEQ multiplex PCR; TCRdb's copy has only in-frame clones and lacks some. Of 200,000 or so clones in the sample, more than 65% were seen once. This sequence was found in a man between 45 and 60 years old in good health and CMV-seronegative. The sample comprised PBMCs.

The CDR3 region is CASSWEYGYTF. The CDR3 DNA reads as TGTGCCAGCAGCTGGGAGTATGGCTACACCTTC. V and J are TRBV5-5 and TRBJ1-2; no firm D call. Germline V gives CDR1 SGHKS, CDR2 YYEKEE (reference sequence). This CDR3 spans 11 amino acids. The V end was cut by 3 bases, the J end by 5 bases, with 5 bases between.